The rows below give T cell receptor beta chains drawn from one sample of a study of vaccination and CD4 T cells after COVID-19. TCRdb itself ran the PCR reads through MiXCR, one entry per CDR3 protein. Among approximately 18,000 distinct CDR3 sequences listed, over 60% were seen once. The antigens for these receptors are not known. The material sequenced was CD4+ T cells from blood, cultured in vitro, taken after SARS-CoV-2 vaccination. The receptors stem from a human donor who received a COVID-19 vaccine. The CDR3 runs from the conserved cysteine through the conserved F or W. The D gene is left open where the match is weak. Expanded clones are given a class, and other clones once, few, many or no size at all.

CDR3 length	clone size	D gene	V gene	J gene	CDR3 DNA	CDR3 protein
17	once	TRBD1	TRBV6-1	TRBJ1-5	TGTGCCAGCAGTGAACTCGGACAGGGGCCTGGGAATCAGCCCCAGCATTTT	CASSELGQGPGNQPQHF
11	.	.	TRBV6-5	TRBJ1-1	TGTGCCAGCAGTTCTCAGACTGAAGCTTTCTTT	CASSSQTEAFF
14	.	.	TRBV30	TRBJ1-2	TGTGCCTGGAGTGTAGGGACCACCCACGGAGGCTACACCTTC	CAWSVGTTHGGYTF
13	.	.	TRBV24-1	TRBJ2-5	TGTGCCACCAGTGAGCCCGAACAAGAGACCCAGTACTTC	CATSEPEQETQYF
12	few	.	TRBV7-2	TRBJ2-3	TGTGCCAGCACCCTTTTCTCGGATACGCAGTATTTT	CASTLFSDTQYF
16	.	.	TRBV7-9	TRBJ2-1	TGTGCCAGCAGCATAGGCGGACCCAGCTCCTACAATGAGCAGTTCTTC	CASSIGGPSSYNEQFF
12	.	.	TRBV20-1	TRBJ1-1	TGCAGTGCTAGGAGGGTTGGCACTGAAGCTTTCTTT	CSARRVGTEAFF
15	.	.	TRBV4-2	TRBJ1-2	TGTGCCAGCAGCCAAGGTCCACCGAGGATAAATGGCTACACCTTC	CASSQGPPRINGYTF
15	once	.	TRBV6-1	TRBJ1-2	TGTGCCAGCAGTCGAGACAGTCCTCTTAACTATGGCTACACCTTC	CASSRDSPLNYGYTF
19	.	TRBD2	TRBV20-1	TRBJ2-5	TGCAGTGCGATTCGGTCCTTAGCGGGGGGGATATTGAACCAAGAGACCCAGTACTTC	CSAIRSLAGGILNQETQYF
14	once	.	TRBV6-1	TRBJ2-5	TGTGCCAGCGCCGAAACGTGGGAGGCAGAGACCCAGTACTTC	CASAETWEAETQYF
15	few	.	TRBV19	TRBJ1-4	TGTGCCAGTACCCAGACAGGCCTTCCTAATGAAAAACTGTTTTTT	CASTQTGLPNEKLFF
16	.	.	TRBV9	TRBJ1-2	TGTGCCAGCAGCGTAAATCCGGACGGACTTAACTATGGCTACACCTTC	CASSVNPDGLNYGYTF
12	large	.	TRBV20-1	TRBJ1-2	TGCAGTGCGGAAACAGGGTACTATGGCTACACCTTC	CSAETGYYGYTF
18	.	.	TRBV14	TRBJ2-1	TGTGCCAGCAGCCAAGAGCTCCCTGGGGCCTTCTCCTACAATGAGCAGTTCTTC	CASSQELPGAFSYNEQFF
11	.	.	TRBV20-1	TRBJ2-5	TGCAGTGCTAGTACACAAGAGACCCAGTACTTC	CSASTQETQYF
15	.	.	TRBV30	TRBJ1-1	TGTGCCTGGAGTCCAACGGGGAGGGGAGCATCAGGAGCTTTCTTT	CAWSPTGRGASGAFF
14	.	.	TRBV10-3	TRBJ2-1	TGTGCCATCCGTTCGATAGGGGCCTACAATGAGCAGTTCTTC	CAIRSIGAYNEQFF
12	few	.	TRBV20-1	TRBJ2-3	TGCAGTGCTGGCCGGAACACAGATACGCAGTATTTT	CSAGRNTDTQYF
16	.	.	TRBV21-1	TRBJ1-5	TGTGCCAGCAGCAAAGGGAGGTTAACAGGGGGGCAGCCCCAGCATTTT	CASSKGRLTGGQPQHF
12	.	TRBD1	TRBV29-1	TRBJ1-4	TGCAGCGTTGGGACAGGGGGAGAAAAACTGTTTTTT	CSVGTGGEKLFF
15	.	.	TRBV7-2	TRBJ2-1	TGTGCCAGCAGCCCTCCGGGACTTCCATACAATGAGCAGTTCTTC	CASSPPGLPYNEQFF
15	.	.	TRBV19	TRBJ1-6	TGTGCCAGTACCCTGGAAGGGGTTGGTAATTCACCCCTCCACTTT	CASTLEGVGNSPLHF
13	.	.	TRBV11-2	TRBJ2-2	TGTGCCAGCAGCTTAGTGACTGTGGGGGAGCTGTTTTTT	CASSLVTVGELFF
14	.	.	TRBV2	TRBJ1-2	TGTGCCAGCAGTGAAATGGGCCACGCCGATGGCTACACCTTC	CASSEMGHADGYTF
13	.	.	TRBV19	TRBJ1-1	TGTGCCAGTAGACAGATAAACGGCAGGGAAGCTTTCTTT	CASRQINGREAFF
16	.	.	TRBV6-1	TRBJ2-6	TGTGCCAGCAACGTCGGCGGCCTCTCTGGGGCCAACGTCCTGACTTTC	CASNVGGLSGANVLTF
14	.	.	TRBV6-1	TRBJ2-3	TGTGCCAGCAGGAGGGACAAGGGCACAGATACGCAGTATTTT	CASRRDKGTDTQYF
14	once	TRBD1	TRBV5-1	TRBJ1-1	TGCGCCAGCAGCTTGGGGGACAGGAGCACTGAAGCTTTCTTT	CASSLGDRSTEAFF
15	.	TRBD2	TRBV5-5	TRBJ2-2	TGTGCCAGCAGCTTCGGGGGGGCGGACACCGGGGAGCTGTTTTTT	CASSFGGADTGELFF
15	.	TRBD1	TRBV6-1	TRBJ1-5	TGTGCCAGCATTTGGACAGGGTATAGCAATCAGCCCCAGCATTTT	CASIWTGYSNQPQHF
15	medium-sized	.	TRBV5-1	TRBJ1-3	TGCGCCAGCAGCTTGGTTGGGACCTCTGGAAACACCATATATTTT	CASSLVGTSGNTIYF
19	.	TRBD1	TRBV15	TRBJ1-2	TGTGCCACCAGCAGAGATTTGGACAGGGCTTACGGAGTCAACTATGGCTACACCTTC	CATSRDLDRAYGVNYGYTF
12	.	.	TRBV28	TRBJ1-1	TGTGCCAGCAGTTTATTTACTACTGAAGCTTTCTTT	CASSLFTTEAFF
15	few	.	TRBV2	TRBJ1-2	TGTGCCAGCAGGTCCACAGGGAAAGCTAACTATGGCTACACCTTC	CASRSTGKANYGYTF
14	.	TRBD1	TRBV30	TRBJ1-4	TGTGCCTGGAGTCAGACAGGGGGCAGTGAAAAACTGTTTTTT	CAWSQTGGSEKLFF
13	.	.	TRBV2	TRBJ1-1	TGTGCCAGCAGTGTTAGGCCGAACACTGAAGCTTTCTTT	CASSVRPNTEAFF
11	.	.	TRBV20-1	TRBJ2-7	TGCAGTGCTCGACAGAACTACGAGCAGTACTTC	CSARQNYEQYF
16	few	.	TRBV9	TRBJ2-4	TGTGCCAGCAGCGAAGGGGGACGTCGTACCAAAAACATTCAGTACTTC	CASSEGGRRTKNIQYF
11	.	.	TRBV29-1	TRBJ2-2	TGCAGCGTTGTGCGAACCGGGGAGCTGTTTTTT	CSVVRTGELFF
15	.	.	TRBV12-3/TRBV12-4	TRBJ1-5	TGTGCCAGCAGTGGACAGAGCGATAGCAATCAGCCCCAGCATTTT	CASSGQSDSNQPQHF
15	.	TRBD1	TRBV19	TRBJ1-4	TGTGCCAGTAGTATAGTCGGGACAGGGCGCGAAAAACTGTTTTTT	CASSIVGTGREKLFF
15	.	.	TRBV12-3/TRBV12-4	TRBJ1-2	TGTGCCAGCAGTTTCCTCGTCGGGGGGTTGGGGGGCTACACCTTC	CASSFLVGGLGGYTF
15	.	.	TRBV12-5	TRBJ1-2	TGTGCTAGTGGTTTGGCCGGGGGTCCGGGCTATGGCTACACCTTC	CASGLAGGPGYGYTF
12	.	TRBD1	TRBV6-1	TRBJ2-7	TGTGTCTCTAACAGGGGGCGGGGGGAGCAGTACTTC	CVSNRGRGEQYF
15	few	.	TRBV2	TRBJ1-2	TGTGCCAGCAGTCTGCTCCGCTCCGCGAACTATGGCTACACCTTC	CASSLLRSANYGYTF
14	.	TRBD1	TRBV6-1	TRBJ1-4	TGTGCCAGCAGTCACAGGGGCGGGGGTGAAAAACTGTTTTTT	CASSHRGGGEKLFF
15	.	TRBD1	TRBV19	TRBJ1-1	TGTGCCAGTAGTGCCGGACAGGGAATGAACACTGAAGCTTTCTTT	CASSAGQGMNTEAFF
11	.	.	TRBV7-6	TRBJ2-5	TGTGCCAGCAGCGCCCAAGAGACCCAGTACTTC	CASSAQETQYF
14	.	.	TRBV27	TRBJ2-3	TGTGCCAGCAGTTTAAGTTTTCAGGCAGATACGCAGTATTTT	CASSLSFQADTQYF
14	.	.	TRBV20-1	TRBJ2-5	TGCAGTGCCAGAGGTAGCTTGGCCGGGGAGACCCAGTACTTC	CSARGSLAGETQYF
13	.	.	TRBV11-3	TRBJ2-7	TGTGCCAGCAGCTTAATGACAACCTACGAGCAGTACTTC	CASSLMTTYEQYF
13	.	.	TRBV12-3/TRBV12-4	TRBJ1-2	TGTGCCAGCAGTCCCTCGCCAAATTATGGCTACACCTTC	CASSPSPNYGYTF
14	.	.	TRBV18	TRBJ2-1	TGTGCCAGCTCACCACAGGGGACCTACAATGAGCAGTTCTTC	CASSPQGTYNEQFF
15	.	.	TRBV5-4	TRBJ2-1	TGTGCCAGCAGCTTGGACATAACAGAAGACAATGAGCAGTTCTTC	CASSLDITEDNEQFF
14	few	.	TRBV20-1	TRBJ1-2	TGCAGTGCTAGGCGGGACCGATTAAACTATGGCTACACCTTC	CSARRDRLNYGYTF
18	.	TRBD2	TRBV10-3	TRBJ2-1	TGTGCCATCAGTGAGTCGACCCGGGCTAGCGGGGGGGCCAATGAGCAGTTCTTC	CAISESTRASGGANEQFF
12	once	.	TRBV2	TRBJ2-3	TGTGCCAGCAGGGACATCGCAGATACGCAGTATTTT	CASRDIADTQYF
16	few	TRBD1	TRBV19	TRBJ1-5	TGTGCCAGTAGTCCCACACAGGGGGGAGTAGGTCAGCCCCAGCATTTT	CASSPTQGGVGQPQHF
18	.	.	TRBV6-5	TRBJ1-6	TGTGCCAGCAGTTCTAAAAGGGGCAGTAGCTCCTATAATTCACCCCTCCACTTT	CASSSKRGSSSYNSPLHF